The text below deals with one TCR beta chain. Its specificity is unknown. This entry is derived from a study of T cell repertoires in cytomegalovirus infection. For the study at large: Peptides in the study included HLA-C-restricted and HLA-B-restricted CMV epitopes. TCR beta signatures that were public indicated CMV infection and matching HLA type.

Study conclusions and caveats: Summed frequency of public TCR beta families distinguished CMV carriers with the relevant HLA. HLA-C-restricted CMV-specific TCR beta clonotypes prevailed in the ex vivo response.

CDR3 length: 17 residues. CDR1 and CDR2 (germline): ENHRY, SYGVKD. Trimming took 9 bases from V and 0 from J; bases not matched to a gene: 10. TCRdb re-analysed the reads in MiXCR, keeping a single row per CDR3 protein. The data hold 650,000 to 850,000 distinct CDR3 sequences, with almost 30% observed a single time. The genes are TRBV10-3 and TRBJ2-6, with TRBD1 matching over 8 bases. The receptor was derived from a human donor in good health (CMV status not recorded). Some clones in this sample may be carry-over from other donors' samples. The specimen was cultured CD8+ T cells from PBMCs, collected from culture after CMV antigen stimulation. The CDR3 DNA reads TGTGCCATACTTCAGGGGGCGATTTACTCTGGGGCCAACGTCCTGACTTTC. This codes for CAILQGAIYSGANVLTF.